The next 8 T cell receptor beta chains were all read from a single sample in a study of blood T cell repertoires in COVID-19. Method: immunoSEQ multiplex PCR; TCRdb's copy keeps in-frame clones and lacks some. The sample shows approximately 190,000 clones, nearly 90% of them seen only once. Sequencing input: peripheral blood. These receptor sequences come from a woman aged 40 to 50 who had recovered from COVID-19.

This chain uses TRBV9 with TRBJ1-1, with 8 bases identical to TRBD1. V shed 3 bases and J 5 bases; nucleotides not matched to a gene: 12. This CDR3 region has 16 residues. Germline values: CDR1 SGDLS, CDR2 YYNGEE. This chain's CDR3 is CASSAGQGPLSTEAFF. In DNA form, the CDR3 reads TGTGCCAGCAGCGCCGGACAGGGACCCTTGAGTACTGAAGCTTTCTTT.

The chain is built from TRBV27 and TRBJ1-5; no definite D call. CDR1 is MNHEY, CDR2 SMNVEV, per germline (reference sequence). Trimming removed 2 bases at V and 9 bases at J, with 11 bases between. The CDR3 is 13 amino acids. This CDR3 is CASSLTGSRPQHF. The DNA of the CDR3 is TGTGCCAGCAGTTTAACCGGGAGCAGGCCCCAGCATTTT.

The gene calls are TRBV3-1 (or the pseudogene TRBV3-2) and TRBJ2-7; the match to TRBD2 covers 13 bases. V shed 6 bases, J shed 2 bases, and the junction held 4 bases outside the gene matches. Germline V lookup: CDR1 LGHDT, CDR2 YNNKEL (reference sequence). CDR3 length: 15 residues. The CDR3 reads CASSRGLAGAYEQYF. The CDR3 DNA reads TGTGCCAGCAGTCGAGGACTAGCGGGGGCCTACGAGCAGTACTTC.

The chain uses TRBV28 and TRBJ2-7; 7 nucleotides align to TRBD2. The CDR3 contains 12 residues. Germline CDR1 and CDR2: MDHEN and SYDVKM. V lost 4 bases and J lost 6; bases outside the gene matches: 3. CDR3 DNA sequence: TGTGCCAGCAGTTCTCCGGGGGGCGAGCAGTACTTC. This codes for CASSSPGGEQYF.

CDR3 DNA: TGTGCCAGCAGCCCACAGGGCATGAACACTGAAGCTTTCTTT. It codes for CASSPQGMNTEAFF. The gene calls are TRBV6-2 or TRBV6-3 and TRBJ1-1; maybe TRBD1 (6 bases). CDR3 length: 14 residues. Deletions cut 6 bases from V and 0 bases from J, with 11 bases between. Germline values: CDR1 MNHEY, CDR2 SVGEGT.

V is TRBV10-3 and J is TRBJ2-1, with a tentative D call TRBD1 (6 bases). Trimming took 4 bases from V and 6 from J, leaving 13 bases between them. Germline CDR1 and CDR2: ENHRY and SYGVKD. CDR3 size: 14 residues. In DNA, the CDR3 is TGTGCCATCAGTGTCCGTACAGGGCCCAATGAGCAGTTCTTC. It is translated as CAISVRTGPNEQFF.

The chain has TRBV7-9 and TRBJ2-7; 10 bases are a match to TRBD1. Trimming took 5 bases from V and 1 from J; bases not matched to a gene: 5. This CDR3 is 15 amino acids long. From germline, CDR1 is SEHNR and CDR2 FQNEAQ (reference sequence). CDR3 sequence (DNA): TGTGCCAGCAGCCCGGGACAGGGGACATCCTACGAGCAGTACTTC. This sequence encodes CASSPGQGTSYEQYF.

The rearrangement uses TRBV18 and TRBJ1-1; D not resolved. Per the germline V gene, CDR1 is KGHSH and CDR2 is LQKENI. Trimming shortened V by 3 bases and J by 1 base, and 9 bases separated the two germline ends. The CDR3 runs to 14 residues. This CDR3 reads CASSPGERNTEAFF. DNA of the CDR3: TGTGCCAGCTCACCGGGAGAGAGGAACACTGAAGCTTTCTTT.